This T cell receptor (beta chain) was recorded in a study of graft-versus-host responses after intestinal transplantation listed by TCRdb under 2021. With regard to the full study: The transplants that recipients received were multivisceral, liver-intestinal, or isolated intestinal. All recipients received anti-thymocyte globulin induction followed by maintenance tacrolimus and steroids for about three years. After intestinal transplantation, graft-versus-host and host-versus-graft alloreactive T cell clones in the graft, circulation and bone marrow were tracked using bulk TCR-beta CDR3 sequencing. To identify alloreactive clones, pre-transplant mixed lymphocyte reaction products were sequenced and compared with unstimulated pre-transplant donor and recipient T cells. A cohort of fewer than 25 intestinal transplant recipients, including one retransplant, was enrolled, and 3 patients lacking pretransplant specimens were excluded. Donor T cell macrochimerism was defined as a peak of at least 4% donor T cells among recipient peripheral blood mononuclear cells. Instead of going to the commercial service, samples from a few later patients were sequenced in-house on an Illumina MiSeq and processed with MiXCR. Broader findings and caveats from the paper: Patients with donor T cell macrochimerism had high GvH to HvG T cell clonal ratios in their allografts. The conclusions were limited by the relatively low number and heterogeneity of the intestinal transplant patients. GvH clones were found in recipient bone marrow, and some of the GvH clones appeared earlier in ileal mucosa or blood, which is consistent with an intestinal mucosal origin. Early after transplant, declines in HvG clones were associated with peak levels of circulating GvH clones.

V gives up 0 bases and J gives up 4 bases, and the segment between their germline ends measures 7 bases. The CDR3 runs 13 residues from the cysteine to the phenylalanine. Just CDR3 DNA is preserved here, 39 bases in frame from base 1. The CDR1 and CDR2 encoded by the germline V gene are MNHEY and SVGAGI. Interpreted using the paper, the time point label stands for: cells obtained before transplantation from donor or recipient. CD3+CD4+ and CD3+CD8+ populations were FACS-sorted from unstimulated pre-transplant donor and recipient cells taken from spleen or lymph nodes. As for this clone: The clone's antigen remains unknown. Within one base of it there is no much larger clone, and no base qualities were kept.

Receptor amplification or capture employed the immunoSEQ multiplex PCR assay. For most patients, genomic DNA was isolated with the Qiagen DNeasy Blood and Tissue Kit and shipped frozen to Adaptive Biotechnologies for TCR sequencing. For most patients, genomic DNA was subjected to high-throughput TCR-beta CDR3 sequencing by Adaptive Biotechnologies. As for the authors' bioinformatics: TCR sequencing data were retrieved from Adaptive's ImmunoSEQ software for 15 to 20 patients, whereas three other patients were processed with MiXCR and VDJtools. To correct CD4 versus CD8 sorting errors, any sequence found in both subsets at a frequency ratio below 5:1 was removed. CDR3 nucleotide sequences shared by donor and recipient were removed because the origin of these sequences could not be assigned. To count as alloreactive, a clone needed at least 2-fold expansion over unstimulated cells and a minimum CFSE-low frequency of 0.002% (template counts) or 0.001% (read counts). Clones were considered mappable if detected in sequenced pre-transplant spleen, lymph node, or MLR CFSE-low populations of the donor or recipient. Cumulative frequency of alloreactive clones was calculated as a percentage of all sequences weighted by copy number. Here the immuneACCESS table is served through TCRdb, limited to in-frame sequences with V and J called. Missing clones are a known gap in these copies; in checked studies unresolved V genes cover under half, and the rest lacks a known reason. The V and J calls and clone size are taken from that table; D and trimming were inferred from the DNA. The sample table shows around 93,000 clones, and around nine tenths are seen once. Around 5.8% of the sample lies in the top ten.

The TCR originated in a human donor who received an intestinal transplant. This chain joins TRBV6-5 to TRBJ2-7, with a tentative D gene TRBD2 over 5 matching bases. Sequenced material: unstimulated CD8+ T cells sorted from spleen or lymph node cells, taken before intestinal transplant. The nucleotide sequence reads as follows: TGTGCCAGCAGTTACTCGACGGGGTACGAGCAGTACTTC. Protein translation: CASSYSTGYEQYF.